This T cell receptor (beta chain) originates from a study of monozygotic twins with inflammatory bowel disease. Study-level findings and limits: Twin pairs that were concordant did not differ from discordant pairs in repertoire similarity, possibly from limited power. Sharing of clonotypes with others was lower in IBD patients than in healthy twins, and this was especially so with disease activity.

Of note for this clonotype: Its target is unknown.

Germline V lookup: CDR1 SGHAT, CDR2 FQNNGV. This CDR3 has 15 residues. In eight separate reactions per sample, cDNA was generated. TCRdb processed the 5' RACE reads again and assigns one entry to each CDR3 protein, with no DNA. The sample holds approximately 400,000 distinct CDR3 sequences. Sequenced: blood. This receptor was identified in a human donor with ulcerative colitis or Crohn's disease, or a healthy co-twin of an affected twin (not recorded which). V and J are TRBV11-2 and TRBJ1-2. CDR3 amino acids: CASSLSSSGNYGYTF.